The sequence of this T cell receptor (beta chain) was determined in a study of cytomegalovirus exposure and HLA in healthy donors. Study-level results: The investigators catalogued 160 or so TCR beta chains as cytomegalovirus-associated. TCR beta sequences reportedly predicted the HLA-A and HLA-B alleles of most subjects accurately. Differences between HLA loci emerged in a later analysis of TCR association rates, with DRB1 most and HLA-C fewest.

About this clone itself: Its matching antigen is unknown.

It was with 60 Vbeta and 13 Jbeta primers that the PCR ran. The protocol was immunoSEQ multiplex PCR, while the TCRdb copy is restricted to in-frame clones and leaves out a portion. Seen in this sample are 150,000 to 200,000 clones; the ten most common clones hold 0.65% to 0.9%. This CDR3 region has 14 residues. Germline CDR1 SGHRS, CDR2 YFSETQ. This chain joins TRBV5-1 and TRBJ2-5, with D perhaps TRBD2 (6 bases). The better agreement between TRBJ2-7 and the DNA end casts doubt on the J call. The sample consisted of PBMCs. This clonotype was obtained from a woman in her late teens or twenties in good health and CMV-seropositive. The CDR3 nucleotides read TGCGCCAGCAGCTTTTTCCGGGGGACGTACGAGCAGTACTTC. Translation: CASSFFRGTYEQYF.